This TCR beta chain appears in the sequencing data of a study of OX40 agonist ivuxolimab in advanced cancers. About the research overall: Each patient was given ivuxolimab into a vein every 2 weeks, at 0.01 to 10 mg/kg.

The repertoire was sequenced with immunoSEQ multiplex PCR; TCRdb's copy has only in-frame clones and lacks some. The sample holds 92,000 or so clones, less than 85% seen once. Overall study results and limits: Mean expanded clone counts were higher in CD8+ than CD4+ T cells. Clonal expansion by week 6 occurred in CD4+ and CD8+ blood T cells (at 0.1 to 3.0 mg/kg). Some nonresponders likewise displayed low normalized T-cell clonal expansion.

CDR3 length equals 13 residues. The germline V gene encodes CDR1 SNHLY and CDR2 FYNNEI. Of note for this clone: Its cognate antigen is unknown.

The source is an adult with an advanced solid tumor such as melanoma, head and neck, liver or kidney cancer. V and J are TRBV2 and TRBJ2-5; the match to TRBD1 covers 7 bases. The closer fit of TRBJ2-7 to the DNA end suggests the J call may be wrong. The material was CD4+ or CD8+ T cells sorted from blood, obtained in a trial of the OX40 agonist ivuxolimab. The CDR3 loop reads CASSPGQPYEQYF. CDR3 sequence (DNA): TGTGCCAGCAGTCCGGGACAGCCCTACGAGCAGTACTTC.